A single sample gave rise to the 13 T cell receptor beta chains below, sequenced in a study of cytomegalovirus exposure and HLA in healthy donors. A multiplex PCR was run with 60 Vbeta primers and 13 Jbeta primers. The protocol was immunoSEQ multiplex PCR, while the TCRdb copy is restricted to in-frame clones and leaves out a portion. The table records some 180,000 clones, around 82% of them present only once. Sequenced: PBMCs. Receptors were obtained from a man in his forties in good health and CMV-seropositive.

This clone was counted only a few times. The genes are TRBV9 and TRBJ2-7; TRBD1 agrees at 8 bases. V gave up 4 bases and J gave up 5 bases; unmatched junction bases: 11. The CDR3 has 15 residues. Germline values: CDR1 SGDLS, CDR2 YYNGEE. CDR3 DNA: TGTGCCAGCAGCAGCCTAGGGACAGGCGGTAACGAGCAGTACTTC. This translates into CASSSLGTGGNEQYF.

Regarding this clone: The sample carries other DNA sequences with the same CDR3. This chain joins TRBV5-1 and TRBJ2-3; 9 nucleotides line up with TRBD1. This CDR3 region has 15 residues. The J segment lost 6 bases and the V segment lost 0 bases, leaving 5 bases of the junction unmatched. CDR1 is SGHRS and CDR2 is YFSETQ in the germline V gene. The CDR3 protein is CASSLGTGGSDTQYF. The CDR3 DNA is TGCGCCAGCAGCTTGGGTACAGGGGGCAGCGATACGCAGTATTTT.

V usage is TRBV7-2 and J usage is TRBJ2-3, with TRBD2 identical over 14 bases. Trimming took 2 bases from V and 13 from J; bases not matched to a gene: 5. Germline-derived CDR1 and CDR2 are SGHTA and FQGNSA. CDR3 length: 14 residues. CDR3 loop: CASSLWTSGGLEYF. CDR3 DNA: TGTGCCAGCAGCTTATGGACTAGCGGGGGGTTGGAGTATTTT.

The genes are TRBV27 and TRBJ1-1; 10 positions agree with TRBD1. There are 15 residues in the CDR3. The germline gives CDR1 MNHEY, CDR2 SMNVEV (reference sequence). The V and J ends lost 5 bases and 1 base, in that order; junction bases with no gene match: 4. CDR3 DNA: TGTGCCAGCAGTCTGACAGGGGGCAAGAACACTGAAGCTTTCTTT. Its protein is CASSLTGGKNTEAFF.

V is TRBV25-1 and J is TRBJ2-7, with 7 bases that match TRBD1. The V gene end was trimmed by 8 bases and the J gene end by 4 bases; junction bases not matched to a gene: 2. The CDR3 has 11 residues. Germline CDR1 and CDR2: MGHDK and SYGVNS. The CDR3 DNA reads TGTGCCAGCCGGGGACAGTACGAGCAGTACTTC. This codes for CASRGQYEQYF.

The chain links TRBV7-9 to TRBJ2-5; 13 bases fit TRBD2. Trimming at V came to 3 bases and at J to 5 bases, leaving 9 bases not matched to a gene. Germline V CDR1 and CDR2: SEHNR, FQNEAQ (reference sequence). This CDR3 region has 17 residues. The CDR3 DNA sequence: TGTGCCAGCAGCTTGAAGGGACTAGCGGGGCCTAGGGAGACCCAGTACTTC. Protein product: CASSLKGLAGPRETQYF. The complete variable domain, with remaining parts taken from reference TRBV7-9 and TRBJ2-5, reads DTGVSQNPRHKITKRGQNVTFRCDPISEHNRLYWYRQTLGQGPEFLTYFQNEAQLEKSRLLSDRFSAERPKGSFSTLEIQRTEQGDSAMYLCASSLKGLAGPRETQYFGPGTRLLVL.

V is TRBV14 and J is TRBJ1-5, with a possible D match to TRBD1 (5 bases). Germline V lookup: CDR1 SGHDN, CDR2 FVKESK. V lost 5 bases and J 5 bases, leaving 10 bases between the germline ends. This CDR3 region has 13 residues. The CDR3: CASSYGRDQPQHF. The CDR3 coding sequence is TGTGCCAGCAGCTACGGCAGGGATCAGCCCCAGCATTTT.

The J gene is TRBJ2-7, the V gene TRBV19; a weak D match, TRBD2 (6 bases). V was cut by 5 bases and J by 5 bases, with 19 bases left in between. Looked up from germline, CDR1 is LNHDA and CDR2 is SQIVND (reference sequence). CDR3 length: 15 residues. The CDR3, as DNA: TGTGCCAGTAGTTGGGTCGGGACTCCTGGGCACGAGCAGTACTTC. Translating gives CASSWVGTPGHEQYF.

This chain links TRBV11-2 with TRBJ2-7, with D possibly being TRBD2 (5 bases). Per germline, CDR1 SGHAT and CDR2 FQNNGV. Deletions cut 2 bases from V and 2 bases from J, with 10 bases between. The CDR3 is made up of 14 amino acids. The CDR3: CASSLSNGAYEQYF. The DNA for the CDR3 is TGTGCCAGCAGCTTATCAAACGGGGCCTACGAGCAGTACTTC.

This rearrangement joins TRBV6-1 to TRBJ1-2, with D possibly being TRBD1 (6 bases). Trimming shortened V by 8 bases and J by 8 bases, and 15 bases separated the two germline ends. CDR1 is MNHNS, CDR2 SASEGT, per germline. The length of the CDR3 is 12 residues. CDR3 residues: CASGRGGQGYTF. CDR3 bases: TGTGCCAGCGGCAGGGGCGGCCAGGGCTACACCTTC.

V is TRBV7-2 and J is TRBJ1-5; 8 nucleotides line up with TRBD1. J gave up 3 bases and V 5 bases, and 3 bases lay outside the gene matches. Germline assignment: CDR1 SGHTA and CDR2 FQGNSA. CDR3 size: 14 residues. DNA of the CDR3: TGTGCCAGCAGCCCGGGACAGGTCAATCAGCCCCAGCATTTT. This sequence encodes CASSPGQVNQPQHF.

This sequence joins TRBV9 and TRBJ1-1; D may be TRBD1 (5 bases). The CDR3 has 16 amino acids. Germline-derived CDR1 and CDR2 are SGDLS and YYNGEE. V lost 4 bases to trimming and J lost 5 bases, with 21 bases between them. The CDR3 sequence is CASSHPRGGGSTEAFF. CDR3 coding DNA: TGTGCCAGCAGCCACCCCCGCGGCGGGGGTAGTACTGAAGCTTTCTTT.

V and J are TRBV9 and TRBJ1-1, with 7 bases lining up with TRBD1. CDR3 length: 13 amino acids. J gave up 3 bases and V 8 bases, and 7 bases lay outside the gene matches. Germline V CDR1 and CDR2: SGDLS, YYNGEE. The CDR3 region is CARPTGVDTEAFF. CDR3 nucleotides: TGTGCCAGACCCACAGGGGTAGACACTGAAGCTTTCTTT.